Each of the 15 T cell receptor beta chains below was sequenced from the same sample in a study of shared clonotypes between healthy human individuals. Repertoires were generated with immunoSEQ multiplex PCR, while TCRdb's copy carries only in-frame clones and drops some. This repertoire shows 2 million to 2.5 million clones, just over 90% found once; its top ten account for about 1.8%. Naive CD8 isolation took CD45RO-negative cells positively selected for CCR7 and excluded terminally differentiated effector memory CD45RA+ cells. The specimen sequenced was naive CD8+ T cells from PBMCs. Receptors originate from a man between 18 and 35 years old in good health. Some clones in this sample may be carry-over from other donors' samples.

This chain joins TRBV5-1 and TRBJ2-7; TRBD2 aligns across 11 bases. Germline V gene data show CDR1 as SGHRS and CDR2 as YFSETQ. Unmatched junction bases numbered 13, after V lost 3 bases and J lost 5 bases. This CDR3 spans 17 amino acids. CDR3 protein: CASSSLGGSGRENEQYF. The CDR3 nucleotides are TGCGCCAGCAGCTCCTTAGGGGGTAGCGGGAGGGAGAACGAGCAGTACTTC.

The gene calls are TRBV14 and TRBJ2-7; 7 bases line up with TRBD2. Germline V gives CDR1 SGHDN, CDR2 FVKESK. This CDR3 contains 15 residues. V was pared by 2 bases and J by 2 bases, with 6 bases of the junction left unmatched. As DNA, the CDR3 is TGTGCCAGCAGCCAATGGAGGGAGGGCCCCTACGAGCAGTACTTC. Translation: CASSQWREGPYEQYF.

V and J are TRBV28 and TRBJ2-7; a possible D gene is TRBD2 (7 bases). The CDR3 runs to 15 residues. The germline V gene encodes CDR1 MDHEN and CDR2 SYDVKM. V lost 3 bases and J 4 bases, leaving 16 bases between the germline ends. This chain's CDR3 is CASSFGRGGVYEQYF. The CDR3 bases are TGTGCCAGCAGTTTTGGGAGGGGGGGAGTTTACGAGCAGTACTTC. Using reference TRBV28 and TRBJ2-7 for the parts outside the CDR3, the full variable domain is DVKVTQSSRYLVKRTGEKVFLECVQDMDHENMFWYRQDPGLGLRLIYFSYDVKMKEKGDIPEGYSVSREKKERFSLILESASTNQTSMYLCASSFGRGGVYEQYFGPGTRLTVT.

The chain uses TRBV2 and TRBJ2-7; 7 bases map to TRBD1. The CDR3 length is 16 residues. V shed 0 bases and J 2 bases; nucleotides not matched to a gene: 7. Germline V CDR1 and CDR2: SNHLY, FYNNEI. CDR3 region: CASSEALRDRTYEQYF. The CDR3 bases are TGTGCCAGCAGTGAAGCGCTTCGGGACAGAACCTACGAGCAGTACTTC.

The chain links TRBV2 to TRBJ2-1; TRBD2 aligns across 12 bases. The CDR3 has 19 residues. Germline loops: CDR1 SNHLY, CDR2 FYNNEI. V was clipped by 6 bases and J by 2 bases; unmatched bases: 14. CDR3 region: CASRPGLAGASSTYNEQFF. CDR3 coding DNA: TGTGCCAGCAGGCCGGGACTAGCGGGTGCCTCCTCAACCTACAATGAGCAGTTCTTC.

The chain is built from TRBV29-1 and TRBJ2-7; 12 nucleotides line up with TRBD2. The CDR3 length is 14 residues. In germline, CDR1 is SQVTM, CDR2 ANQGSEA. Trimming at V came to 4 bases and at J to 2 bases, leaving 3 bases not matched to a gene. The CDR3 reads CSVATSGSPYEQYF. The DNA for the CDR3 is TGCAGCGTTGCGACTAGCGGGAGCCCCTACGAGCAGTACTTC.

This chain uses TRBV28 with TRBJ2-7, with D tentatively TRBD1 (5 bases). Between the trimmed V and J ends, which lost 6 bases and 3 bases, there was a span of 18 bases. Germline V gene lookup returns CDR1 MDHEN and CDR2 SYDVKM. CDR3 length: 15 amino acids. CDR3 sequence reads: CASSPEGQGDYEQYF. The DNA of the CDR3 is TGTGCCAGCAGCCCGGAAGGGCAGGGCGACTACGAGCAGTACTTC.

The chain carries TRBV6-1 and TRBJ2-6; 7 nucleotides line up with TRBD1. The J segment lost 7 bases and the V segment lost 2 bases, leaving 5 bases of the junction unmatched. Germline V gene lookup returns CDR1 MNHNS and CDR2 SASEGT. The CDR3 totals 15 residues. The chain's CDR3 is CASSETTGRANVLTF. In nucleotides, the CDR3 is TGTGCCAGCAGTGAAACGACAGGGAGAGCCAACGTCCTGACTTTC.

This sequence joins TRBV28 and TRBJ1-6, with TRBD1 as a possible D gene (5 bases). Germline lookup yields CDR1 MDHEN and CDR2 SYDVKM. The CDR3 runs 14 residues. Trimming cost V 3 bases and J 7 bases, with 10 bases left between them. The CDR3 DNA is TGTGCCAGCAGTTTGGGACGGCTCAATTCACCCCTCCACTTT. Encoded protein: CASSLGRLNSPLHF.

The CDR3 nucleotides are TGTGCCAGCAGCTACCAATCGGGGGCTGGAAACACCATATATTTT. This gives the protein CASSYQSGAGNTIYF. This chain links TRBV4-2 with TRBJ1-3; D possibly corresponds to TRBD1 (5 bases). The germline V and J ends were trimmed by 5 bases and 2 bases, with 13 bases remaining between them. In germline, CDR1 is LGHNA, CDR2 YNFKEQ. This CDR3 has 15 amino acids.

V is TRBV4-2 and J is TRBJ2-1; 7 nucleotides align to TRBD1. V shed 0 bases and J 7 bases; nucleotides not matched to a gene: 6. The CDR3 consists of 15 residues. Germline CDR1 LGHNA, CDR2 YNFKEQ. The CDR3 nucleotides read TGTGCCAGCAGCCAAGATAGGGGGCATGGGAATGAGCAGTTCTTC. Its translation is CASSQDRGHGNEQFF.

The J gene is TRBJ1-4, the V gene TRBV15; 10 bases are shared with TRBD1. V dropped 4 bases and J dropped 6; count of bases not matched to a gene: 2. The length of the CDR3 is 14 residues. Per germline, CDR1 LNHNV and CDR2 YYDKDF (reference sequence). Written as DNA, the CDR3 is TGTGCCACCAGCAAGGACAGGGGGGATGAAAAACTGTTTTTT. It specifies CATSKDRGDEKLFF.

This clone was counted once. This chain uses TRBV19 with TRBJ2-7; 7 bases agree with TRBD1. This CDR3 is 13 amino acids long. Trimming cost V 6 bases and J 1 base; bases outside gene matches: 3. Per germline, CDR1 LNHDA and CDR2 SQIVND (reference sequence). The CDR3 DNA sequence: TGTGCCAGTAGACCAGGGGGTTCCTACGAGCAGTACTTC. Translating it yields CASRPGGSYEQYF.

J is TRBJ2-3 and V is TRBV4-2; TRBD2 matches at 8 bases. Germline V CDR1 and CDR2: LGHNA, YNFKEQ. There are 17 residues in the CDR3. V shed 0 bases, J shed 3 bases, and the junction held 8 bases outside the gene matches. CDR3 protein: CASSQEGPGGDTDTQYF. CDR3 in DNA: TGTGCCAGCAGCCAAGAAGGACCCGGGGGGGATACAGATACGCAGTATTTT.

The chain combines TRBV6-5 with TRBJ2-1; no reliable D call. V lost 2 bases and J 8 bases, leaving 10 bases between the germline ends. CDR1 MNHEY and CDR2 SVGAGI come from the germline V gene. This CDR3 is built from 13 residues. The CDR3 is CASSYRIGDEQFF. Here the CDR3 DNA reads TGTGCCAGCAGTTACCGGATTGGAGATGAGCAGTTCTTC.